The next 6 T cell receptor beta chains were all read from a single sample in a study of CD8+ T cells in alopecia areata (dated by TCRdb to the late 2010s). The library came from the immunoSEQ multiplex PCR assay. To provide template for TCR sequencing, every sample had RNA extracted and reverse transcribed into cDNA. Held by TCRdb, this immuneACCESS table contains in-frame sequences only and omits some clones. Under half of the omission traces to an unresolved V gene where checked; the cause of the rest is unknown. This sample lists a few hundred thousand clones; about 58% were detected once. 1.6% of the sample goes to the ten largest clones. The time point label corresponds to: around 4 weeks on oral tofacitinib. The treatment or condition label for this specimen denotes: oral pan-JAK inhibitor, 5-10 mg twice daily. The sample was CD4+ T cells sorted from blood, taken at week 4, from a patient treated with tofacitinib. The receptors derive from a human donor with alopecia areata.

This chain joins TRBV30 and TRBJ2-7, with TRBD1 as a possible D gene (5 bases). Germline CDR1 and CDR2: GTSNPN and SVGIG (reference sequence). V dropped 3 bases and J dropped 5 bases, with 14 bases sitting between them. CDR3 length: 13 residues. The CDR3 DNA reads as TGTGCCTGGAGGTGGTCAGGGTACGACGAGCAGTACTTC. This gives the protein CAWRWSGYDEQYF.

The rearrangement links TRBV7-8 to TRBJ2-3; D is undetermined. The CDR3 contains 15 residues. The germline V and J ends were trimmed by 5 bases and 6 bases, with 18 bases remaining between them. Per germline, CDR1 SGHVS and CDR2 FQNEAQ. The CDR3 loop reads CASSPPKEPSDTQYF. CDR3 coding DNA: TGTGCCAGCAGCCCCCCGAAGGAGCCATCGGATACGCAGTATTTT.

The CDR3 protein is CSVNKVLNTEAFF. CDR3 in DNA: TGCAGCGTTAACAAGGTCCTGAACACTGAAGCTTTCTTT. The chain joins TRBV29-1 to TRBJ1-1; D is unresolved. The germline V gene encodes CDR1 SQVTM and CDR2 ANQGSEA. V dropped 5 bases and J dropped 0 bases, with 10 bases sitting between them. The CDR3 has 13 residues. Based on the CDR3 plus reference TRBV29-1 and TRBJ1-1, the full variable domain is SAVISQKPSRDICQRGTSLTIQCQVDSQVTMMFWYRQQPGQSLTLIATANQGSEATYESGFVIDKFPISRPNLTFSTLTVSNMSPEDSSIYLCSVNKVLNTEAFFGQGTRLTVV.

The chain uses TRBV29-1 and TRBJ1-2; no definite D call. There are 12 residues in the CDR3. CDR1 and CDR2 from the germline V gene are SQVTM and ANQGSEA. Trimming pared 2 bases from V and 4 bases from J, leaving 8 bases between. CDR3 amino acids: CSVEYSPYGYTF. CDR3 in DNA: TGCAGCGTTGAATATAGCCCCTATGGCTACACCTTC.

This clone was recorded at least ten times. This chain joins TRBV29-1 and TRBJ1-1; no definite D call. The germline V and J ends were trimmed by 6 bases and 1 base, with 18 bases remaining between them. This CDR3 is built from 15 residues. CDR1 is SQVTM and CDR2 is ANQGSEA in the germline V gene. The CDR3 is CSVGGPGFPNTEAFF. As DNA, the CDR3 is TGCAGCGTGGGTGGTCCCGGGTTTCCGAACACTGAAGCTTTCTTT.

The chain couples TRBV29-1 to TRBJ1-1; TRBD1 agrees at 7 bases. From germline, CDR1 is SQVTM and CDR2 ANQGSEA. V lost 5 bases and J lost 1; bases outside the gene matches: 1. There are 12 residues in the CDR3. The CDR3 DNA follows: TGCAGCGTTCACAGGGGGAACACTGAAGCTTTCTTT. Its protein product is CSVHRGNTEAFF.